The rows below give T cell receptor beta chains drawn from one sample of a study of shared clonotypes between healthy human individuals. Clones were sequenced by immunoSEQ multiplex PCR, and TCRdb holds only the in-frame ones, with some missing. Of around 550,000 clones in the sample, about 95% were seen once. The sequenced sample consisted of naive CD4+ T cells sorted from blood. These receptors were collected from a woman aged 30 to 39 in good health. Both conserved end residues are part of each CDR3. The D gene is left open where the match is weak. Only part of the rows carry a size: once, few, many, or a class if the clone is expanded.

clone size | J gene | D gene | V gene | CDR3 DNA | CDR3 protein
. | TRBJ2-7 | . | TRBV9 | TGTGCCAGCAGCCCCCAGGTGGGTCGGACAGCCTACGAGCAGTACTTC | CASSPQVGRTAYEQYF
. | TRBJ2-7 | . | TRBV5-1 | TGCGCCAGCAGCTTCGGGGGATCCTCCTACGAGCAGTACTTC | CASSFGGSSYEQYF
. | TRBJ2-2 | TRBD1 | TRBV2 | TGTGCCAGCAGTGATCAGGGGGCCGGGGAGCTGTTTTTT | CASSDQGAGELFF
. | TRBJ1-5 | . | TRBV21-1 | TGTGCCAGCAGCAAAAGATTCGACAAGGGGGTTTATCAGCCCCAGCATTTT | CASSKRFDKGVYQPQHF
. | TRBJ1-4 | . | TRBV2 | TGTGCCAGCGCCCGGGAGGGGGGGAAAAGTGAAAAACTGTTTTTT | CASAREGGKSEKLFF
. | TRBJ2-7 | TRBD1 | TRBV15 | TGTGCCACCAGCAGCCAGGACAGGGGTTATGGCAAGCAGTACTTC | CATSSQDRGYGKQYF
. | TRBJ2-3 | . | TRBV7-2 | TGTGCCAGCAGCTTCATCCTAGCTGATACGCAGTATTTT | CASSFILADTQYF
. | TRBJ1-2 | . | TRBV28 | TGTGCCAGCAGGGTTAACTATGGCTACACCTTC | CASRVNYGYTF
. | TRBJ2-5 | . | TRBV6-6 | TGTGCCAGCAGTTACCCCGGGGCTTTGGAGACCCAGTACTTC | CASSYPGALETQYF
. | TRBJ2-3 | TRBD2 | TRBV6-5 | TGTGCCAGCAGTTACTCACGGACTAGCGGGAGTGGTACGCAGTATTTT | CASSYSRTSGSGTQYF
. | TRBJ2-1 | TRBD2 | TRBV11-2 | TGTGCCAGCAGCCCACGGACTAGCCCCGGAAGCTCCTACAATGAGCAGTTCTTC | CASSPRTSPGSSYNEQFF
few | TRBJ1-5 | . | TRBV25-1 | TGTGCCAGCAGTGAATATGACCGGGGGCACAATCAGCCCCAGCATTTT | CASSEYDRGHNQPQHF
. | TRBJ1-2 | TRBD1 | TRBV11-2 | TGTGCCAGCAGCCCGGGGACAGGGCTCTATGGCTACACCTTC | CASSPGTGLYGYTF
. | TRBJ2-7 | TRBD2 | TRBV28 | TGTGCCAGCCGGGAGGCCGGGGCCGAGCAGTACTTC | CASREAGAEQYF
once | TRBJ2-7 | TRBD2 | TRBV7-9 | TGTGCCAGCAGCTTGGGAGCGGGAGGGTACGAGCAGTACTTC | CASSLGAGGYEQYF
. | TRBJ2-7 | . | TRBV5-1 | TGCGCCAGCAGCTTGGAACCGGGACCGGTCTACGAGCAGTACTTC | CASSLEPGPVYEQYF
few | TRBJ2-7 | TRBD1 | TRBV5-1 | TGCGCCAGCAGCTGGGGGACAGGGGGCTACGAGCAGTACTTC | CASSWGTGGYEQYF
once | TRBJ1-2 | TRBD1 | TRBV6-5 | TGTGCCAGCACCGGGACAGGGTACGGCTACACCTTC | CASTGTGYGYTF
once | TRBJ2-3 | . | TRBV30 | TGTGCCTTCTTTCCCTTCGGGATCACAGATACGCAGTATTTT | CAFFPFGITDTQYF
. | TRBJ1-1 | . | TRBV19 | TGTGCCAGTACCTCCGGGCCTTACAAAGCTTTCTTT | CASTSGPYKAFF
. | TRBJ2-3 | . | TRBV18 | TGTGCCAGCTCAATACCTAACACAGATACGCAGTATTTT | CASSIPNTDTQYF
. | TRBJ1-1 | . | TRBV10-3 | TGTGCCATCAGGTCCAACGAGGAACTCACTGAAGCTTTCTTT | CAIRSNEELTEAFF
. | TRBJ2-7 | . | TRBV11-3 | TGTGCCAGCACCCAATCCGCCGGGCCCTTAACGTACGAGCAGTACTTC | CASTQSAGPLTYEQYF
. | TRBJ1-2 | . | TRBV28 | TGTGCCAGCAGTTTCCGGGATGGCTACACCTTC | CASSFRDGYTF
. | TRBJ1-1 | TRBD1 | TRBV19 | TGTGCCAGTAGTGGCCGGGACAGGGGCTACACTGAAGCTTTCTTT | CASSGRDRGYTEAFF
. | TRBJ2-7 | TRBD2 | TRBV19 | TGTGCCAGTAGTATTGGTCTAGCGGGCCGCCGAGAGCAGTACTTC | CASSIGLAGRREQYF
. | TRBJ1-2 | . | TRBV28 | TGTGCCAGCAGTTCCCCCTTGGGAAGCTATGGCTACACCTTC | CASSSPLGSYGYTF
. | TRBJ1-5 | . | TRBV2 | TGTGCCAGCAGTGCGATAGGGGGCAATCAGCCCCAGCATTTT | CASSAIGGNQPQHF
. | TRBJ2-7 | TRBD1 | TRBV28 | TGTGCCAGCAGTAGAACCGGGACAGGTCACAGGGAGCAGTACTTC | CASSRTGTGHREQYF
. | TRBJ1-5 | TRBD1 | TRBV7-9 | TGTGCCAGCAGCCCAGACAGGGGAGTCAATCAGCCCCAGCATTTT | CASSPDRGVNQPQHF
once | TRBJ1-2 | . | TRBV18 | TGTGCCAGCTCACCGCCAGGTGAGAACTATGGCTACACCTTC | CASSPPGENYGYTF
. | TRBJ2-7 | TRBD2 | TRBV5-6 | TGTGCCAGCAGCTTACGATCTAGCGGGAGCCCACGCTCCTACGAGCAGTACTTC | CASSLRSSGSPRSYEQYF
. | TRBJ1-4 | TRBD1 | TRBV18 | TGTGCCAGCTCACCCGTGGGACAGGGGAATGAAAAACTGTTTTTT | CASSPVGQGNEKLFF
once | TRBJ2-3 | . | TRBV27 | TGTGCCAGCAGTCTTGCAGATACGCAGTATTTT | CASSLADTQYF
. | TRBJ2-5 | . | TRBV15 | TGTGCCACCAGCAGAGATTACAACAGTTGGAAAGAGACCCAGTACTTC | CATSRDYNSWKETQYF
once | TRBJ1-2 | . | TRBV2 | TGTGCCAGCAGTGATACCCCAGGGGTAGGCTACACCTTC | CASSDTPGVGYTF
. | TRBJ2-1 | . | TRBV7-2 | TGTGCCAGCAGCTTCGGTGGATTGGATGAGCAGTTCTTC | CASSFGGLDEQFF
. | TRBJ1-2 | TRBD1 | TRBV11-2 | TGTGCCAGCAGCCCAGACAGGGGGCTGGGTGGCTACACCTTC | CASSPDRGLGGYTF
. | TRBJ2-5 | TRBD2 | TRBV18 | TGTGCCAGCTCACCACCTAGCGGGCACCAAGAGACCCAGTACTTC | CASSPPSGHQETQYF
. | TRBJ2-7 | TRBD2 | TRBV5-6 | TGTGCCAGCACCTTCTCTAAGGCTAGCGGGAAAGACTTC | CASTFSKASGKDF
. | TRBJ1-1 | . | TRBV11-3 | TGTGCCAGCAGCATAAACCTAGAGAACACTGAAGCTTTCTTT | CASSINLENTEAFF
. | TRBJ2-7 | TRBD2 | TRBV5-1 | TGCGCCAGCAGCTTGGTGGTAGTAGCGGGAGGCGAGCAGTACTTC | CASSLVVVAGGEQYF
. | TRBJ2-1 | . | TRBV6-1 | TGTGCCAGCCCGATGGGTAGTTCCTACAATGAGCAGTTCTTC | CASPMGSSYNEQFF
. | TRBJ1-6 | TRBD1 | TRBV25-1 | TGTGCCAGCAGTGAGGGACAGGGTGGCAATTCACCCCTCCACTTT | CASSEGQGGNSPLHF
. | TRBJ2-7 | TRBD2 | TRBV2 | TGTGCCAGCAACCCCCCCCGGCGGGAGGCCTACGAGCAGTACTTC | CASNPPRREAYEQYF
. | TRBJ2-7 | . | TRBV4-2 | TGTGCCAGCAGCCAGGGGGGCGCCGGGACACCATCCTACGAGCAGTACTTC | CASSQGGAGTPSYEQYF
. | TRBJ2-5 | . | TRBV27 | TGTGCCAGCAGTTTAGAGAGGGGTCGAGAGACCCAGTACTTC | CASSLERGRETQYF
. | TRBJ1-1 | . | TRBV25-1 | TGTGCCAGCAGTAACACCGAGTGGGGTGCAGCTTTCTTT | CASSNTEWGAAFF
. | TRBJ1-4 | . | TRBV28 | TGTGCCAGCAGCCTGGGGGGTAATGAAAAACTGTTTTTT | CASSLGGNEKLFF
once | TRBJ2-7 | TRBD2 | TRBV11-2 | TGTGCCAGCAACGTACGGGGGGGAAGCTCCTACGAGCAGTACTTC | CASNVRGGSSYEQYF
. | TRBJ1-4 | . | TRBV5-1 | TGCGCCAGCCCCCGGGAGGGAGCAACTAATGAAAAACTGTTTTTT | CASPREGATNEKLFF
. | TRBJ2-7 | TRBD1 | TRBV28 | TGTGCCAGCAGGGTGGGGACAGGAGACTCCTACGAGCAGTACTTC | CASRVGTGDSYEQYF
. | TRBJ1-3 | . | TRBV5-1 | TGCGCCAGCAGCCCACAGGGCTCTGGAAACACCATATATTTT | CASSPQGSGNTIYF
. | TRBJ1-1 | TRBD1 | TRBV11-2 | TGTGCCAGCAGCTTCAATCTCGGACAGGGGACTTCTGAAGCTTTCTTT | CASSFNLGQGTSEAFF